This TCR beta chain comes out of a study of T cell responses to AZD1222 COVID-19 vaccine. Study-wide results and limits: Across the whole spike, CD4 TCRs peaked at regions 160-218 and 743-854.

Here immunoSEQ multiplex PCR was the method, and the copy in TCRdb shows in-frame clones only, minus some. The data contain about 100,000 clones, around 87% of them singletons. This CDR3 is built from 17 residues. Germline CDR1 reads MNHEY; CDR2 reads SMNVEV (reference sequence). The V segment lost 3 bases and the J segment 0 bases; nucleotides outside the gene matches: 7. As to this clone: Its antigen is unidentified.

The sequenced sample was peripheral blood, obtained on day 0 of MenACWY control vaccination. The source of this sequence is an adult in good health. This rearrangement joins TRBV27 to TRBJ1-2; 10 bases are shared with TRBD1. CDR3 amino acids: CASSLSAGQGSNYGYTF. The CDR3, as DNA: TGTGCCAGCAGTTTGAGTGCGGGACAGGGGTCTAACTATGGCTACACCTTC.